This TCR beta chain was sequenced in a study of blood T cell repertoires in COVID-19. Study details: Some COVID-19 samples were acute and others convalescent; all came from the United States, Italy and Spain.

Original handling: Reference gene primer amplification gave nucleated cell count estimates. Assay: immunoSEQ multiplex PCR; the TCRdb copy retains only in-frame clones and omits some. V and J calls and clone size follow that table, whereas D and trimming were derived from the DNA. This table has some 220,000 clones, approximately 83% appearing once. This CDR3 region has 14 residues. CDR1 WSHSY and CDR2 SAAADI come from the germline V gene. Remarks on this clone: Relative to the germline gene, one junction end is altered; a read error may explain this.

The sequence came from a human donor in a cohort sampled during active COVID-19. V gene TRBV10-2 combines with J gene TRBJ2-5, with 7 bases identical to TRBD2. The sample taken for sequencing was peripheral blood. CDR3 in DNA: TGCGCCACCAGTGGGCCGGGGGGTTTAGAGACCCAGTACTTC. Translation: CATSGPGGLETQYF.